Presented here are 7 T cell receptor beta chains from one specimen sequenced in a study of early T cells in non-severe SARS-CoV-2 infection. TCRdb re-called the 5' RACE reads with MiXCR, one entry per CDR3 protein. The sample shows roughly 38,000 distinct CDR3 sequences, about 5% of them seen only once. The sequencing sample was made of whole blood. The receptors shown here come from an adult who was a healthcare worker with PCR-confirmed SARS-CoV-2 infection or an uninfected control (not recorded which).

This clonotype has a handful of counts. This chain joins TRBV20-1 and TRBJ1-2; 10 nucleotides match TRBD1. The CDR3 spans 14 residues. V was clipped by 8 bases and J by 3 bases; unmatched bases: 9. Per germline, CDR1 DFQATT and CDR2 SNEGSKA (reference sequence). CDR3 residues: CSTKTGQGDYGYTF. CDR3 DNA sequence: TGCAGTACCAAAACCGGACAGGGGGACTATGGCTACACCTTC.

This clonotype showed up many times. This chain uses TRBV6-6 with TRBJ1-6; 12 positions agree with TRBD1. Germline trimming cut 6 bases from V and 8 bases from J; bases unmatched to any gene: 14. Germline values: CDR1 MNHNY, CDR2 SVGAGI (reference sequence). This CDR3 region has 18 residues. The CDR3: CASSFWDRGLRKDSPLHF. CDR3 nucleotides: TGTGCCAGCAGCTTCTGGGACAGGGGGCTTAGGAAGGATTCACCCCTCCACTTT.

In this sample, this clonotype turned up a few times. This sequence joins TRBV6-6 and TRBJ2-1; the match to TRBD1 covers 8 bases. The CDR3 loop spans 13 amino acids. The V and J ends lost 6 bases and 8 bases, in that order; junction bases with no gene match: 6. Germline V lookup: CDR1 MNHNY, CDR2 SVGAGI (reference sequence). The CDR3 sequence: CASRLTGVYEQFF. CDR3 bases: TGTGCCAGCAGGCTGACAGGGGTCTATGAGCAGTTCTTC.

The table lists this clonotype with many counts. DNA for the CDR3: TGTGCCAGCAGTGGGGCAGCCCAAGAGACCCAGTACTTC. It encodes CASSGAAQETQYF. The genes are TRBV6-1 and TRBJ2-5; D unresolved. Germline V gene sequence: CDR1 MNHNS, CDR2 SASEGT. CDR3 length: 13 amino acids. V was trimmed by 4 bases and J by 1 base, leaving 7 bases between them.

This clonotype has a count of ten or more. The chain has TRBV20-1 and TRBJ2-5; 8 bases are a match to TRBD2. The CDR3 runs to 13 residues. V shed 6 bases and J 2 bases; nucleotides not matched to a gene: 5. CDR1 is DFQATT, CDR2 SNEGSKA, per germline (reference sequence). DNA for the CDR3: TGCAGTGCCACGGGGGGGAGGCAAGAGACCCAGTACTTC. Translated: CSATGGRQETQYF.

This clonotype was detected many times. J is TRBJ2-5 and V is TRBV5-6, with a possible D match to TRBD1 (5 bases). The CDR3 covers 14 residues. Germline loops: CDR1 SGHDT, CDR2 YYEEEE. Trimming took off 2 bases at V and 1 base at J, with 9 bases between the two ends. CDR3 protein: CASSLDRFQETQYF. DNA of the CDR3: TGTGCCAGCAGCTTAGACAGATTCCAAGAGACCCAGTACTTC. Filled out from reference TRBV5-6 and TRBJ2-5, the complete variable domain reads DAGVTQSPTHLIKTRGQQVTLRCSPKSGHDTVSWYQQALGQGPQFIFQYYEEEERQRGNFPDRFSGHQFPNYSSELNVNALLLGDSALYLCASSLDRFQETQYFGPGTRLLVL.

This clonotype appeared a few times. V is TRBV7-9 and J is TRBJ2-5; the D gene is possibly TRBD2 (7 bases). Looked up from germline, CDR1 is SEHNR and CDR2 is FQNEAQ (reference sequence). The V gene lost 4 bases and the J gene lost 1 base, with 10 bases spanning the gap. The CDR3 extends over 14 amino acids. In DNA, the CDR3 is TGTGCCAGCAGCTGGGGGGGCCCCCAAGAGACCCAGTACTTC. Its protein product is CASSWGGPQETQYF. The full variable domain, its missing parts supplied by reference TRBV7-9 and TRBJ2-5, is DTGVSQNPRHKITKRGQNVTFRCDPISEHNRLYWYRQTLGQGPEFLTYFQNEAQLEKSRLLSDRFSAERPKGSFSTLEIQRTEQGDSAMYLCASSWGGPQETQYFGPGTRLLVL.